The source of this T cell receptor beta chain is a study of CD8 T cells in ankylosing spondylitis. Study observations and caveats: In ankylosing spondylitis blood, a motif of seven or eight highly homologous TCR beta variants appeared characteristic. Reports of some motif variants in reactive arthritis synovial fluid and blood predate this one.

This clonotype was detected ten times or more. Its specificity is unknown. The CDR3 spans 15 residues. CDR1 and CDR2 (germline): SGDLS, YYNGEE. Losses at the gene ends were 1 base for V and 4 bases for J; bases not matched to a gene: 5. MiXCR, run by TCRdb on the 5' RACE reads, gives a single entry per CDR3 protein. The sample yields 40,000 or so distinct CDR3 sequences, over 2.5% seen once. The sample was blood, either unsorted or a sorted T cell fraction (not recorded which). The chain has TRBV9 and TRBJ1-1; 9 bases match TRBD1. This clonotype was obtained from a male donor with ankylosing spondylitis or in good health (not recorded which). The CDR3 here is CASSVLGGQGTEAFF. CDR3 coding DNA: TGTGCCAGCAGCGTACTGGGGGGACAGGGCACTGAAGCTTTCTTT.